One and the same sample provided the 32 T cell receptor beta chains below, sequenced in a study of cytomegalovirus exposure and HLA in healthy donors (dated by TCRdb to about 2017). The library came from the immunoSEQ multiplex PCR assay. The source is immuneACCESS, and TCRdb retained only in-frame sequences with V and J called. Part of the clones is not carried over; for the studies checked, unresolved V genes explain less than half of this, and the remainder is unexplained. This sample comprises a few hundred thousand clones, approximately 90% of them detected only once. About 0.8% of the sample goes to the ten largest clones. Material for sequencing was PBMCs. Receptor source: a woman aged 18 to 35 in good health and CMV-seronegative.

The chain carries TRBV6-5 and TRBJ1-1; D might be TRBD1 (5 bases). Germline V lookup: CDR1 MNHEY, CDR2 SVGAGI. There are 15 residues in the CDR3. The V end was cut by 0 bases, the J end by 11 bases, with 19 bases between. CDR3 coding DNA: TGTGCCAGCAGTTACTCGAGAGCGGGACTGGAGGAGGCTTTCTTT. It translates to CASSYSRAGLEEAFF.

This clone was observed once. This chain uses TRBV6-5 with TRBJ2-1; 9 bases map to TRBD2. The CDR3 has 14 amino acids. Germline V gives CDR1 MNHEY, CDR2 SVGAGI. With V trimmed by 10 bases and J by 6 bases, 10 bases remained unmatched. The chain's CDR3 is CATGALAGSNEQFF. CDR3 coding DNA: TGTGCCACCGGTGCTCTAGCGGGAAGCAATGAGCAGTTCTTC.

This sequence joins TRBV7-3 and TRBJ2-1, with D tentatively TRBD2 (6 bases). Trimming removed 1 base from V and 3 bases from J, with 10 bases in between. CDR1 and CDR2 from the germline V gene are SGHTA and FQGTGA. The CDR3 runs 15 residues. The CDR3 loop is CASSLRIGSYNEQFF. For the CDR3, the DNA is TGTGCCAGCAGCTTAAGGATCGGGAGCTACAATGAGCAGTTCTTC. The variable domain in full, completed from reference TRBV7-3 and TRBJ2-1, reads GAGVSQTPSNKVTEKGKYVELRCDPISGHTALYWYRQSLGQGPEFLIYFQGTGAADDSGLPNDRFFAVRPEGSVSTLKIQRTERGDSAVYLCASSLRIGSYNEQFFGPGTRLTVL.

CDR3: CASSLSDRRFGNGYTF. CDR3 nucleotide sequence: TGTGCCAGCAGCCTCAGCGATCGTCGGTTCGGAAATGGCTACACCTTC. V gene TRBV28 combines with J gene TRBJ1-2; D is uncertain. Germline values: CDR1 MDHEN, CDR2 SYDVKM. Trimming took off 6 bases at V and 6 bases at J, with 23 bases between the two ends. The CDR3 sequence is 16 residues long.

The V call is TRBV7-6, the J call TRBJ2-7; 8 bases line up with TRBD2. Germline CDR1 SGHVS, CDR2 FNYEAQ. Trimming cost V 1 base and J 0 bases; bases outside gene matches: 8. The CDR3 has 17 residues. Here the CDR3 DNA reads TGTGCCAGCAGCTTAGGCAGCGGGAGCGCCTCCTCCTACGAGCAGTACTTC. Translated, it gives CASSLGSGSASSYEQYF.

The rearrangement uses TRBV7-6 and TRBJ2-7, with 9 positions matching TRBD2. Unmatched junction bases numbered 5, after V lost 1 base and J lost 4 bases. The CDR3 loop spans 15 amino acids. The V gene's germline CDR1 is SGHVS and CDR2 FNYEAQ. The CDR3 reads CASSLVGLATYEQYF. The CDR3 coding sequence is TGTGCCAGCAGCTTAGTGGGACTAGCTACATACGAGCAGTACTTC.

The chain recombines TRBV14 with TRBJ2-7; 14 bases align to TRBD2. This CDR3 comprises 14 residues. Germline CDR1 SGHDN, CDR2 FVKESK. Trimming cost V 3 bases and J 6 bases; bases outside gene matches: 1. The CDR3 nucleotides read TGTGCCAGCAGCCAGGGACTAGCGGGAGTCGAGCAGTACTTC. Its translation: CASSQGLAGVEQYF.

V is TRBV30 and J is TRBJ1-1, with TRBD1 matching over 7 bases. Germline-derived CDR1 and CDR2 are GTSNPN and SVGIG (reference sequence). Germline trimming cut 4 bases from V and 0 bases from J; bases unmatched to any gene: 5. The CDR3 runs 14 residues. The CDR3 reads CAWTGGAMNTEAFF. As DNA, the CDR3 is TGTGCCTGGACAGGGGGAGCAATGAACACTGAAGCTTTCTTT.

J is TRBJ1-2 and V is TRBV7-8; 9 bases are shared with TRBD1. Per germline, CDR1 SGHVS and CDR2 FQNEAQ. This CDR3 is built from 16 residues. Trimming cost V 5 bases and J 6 bases; bases outside gene matches: 13. CDR3 DNA: TGTGCCAGCAGCCCGGGCTGGACAGGGGAGAGCAATGGCTACACCTTC. Protein sequence: CASSPGWTGESNGYTF.

This clone was seen a handful of times. The chain couples TRBV7-9 to TRBJ2-7; no clear D gene. Germline CDR1 and CDR2: SEHNR and FQNEAQ (reference sequence). V lost 5 bases and J 3 bases, leaving 14 bases between the germline ends. This CDR3 contains 14 residues. CDR3 amino acids: CASSPHDKSYEQYF. CDR3 nucleotide sequence: TGTGCCAGCAGCCCCCACGATAAGAGCTACGAGCAGTACTTC.

The V gene is TRBV7-2, the J gene TRBJ2-7; TRBD2 matches at 12 bases. Germline values: CDR1 SGHTA, CDR2 FQGNSA. Losses at the gene ends were 1 base for V and 0 bases for J; bases not matched to a gene: 1. This CDR3 spans 16 amino acids. The CDR3 here is CASSLGTSGASYEQYF. The CDR3 DNA reads as TGTGCCAGCAGCTTAGGGACTAGCGGGGCCTCCTACGAGCAGTACTTC.

The genes are TRBV7-6 and TRBJ2-3, with D tentatively TRBD2 (5 bases). V was pared by 1 base and J by 1 base, with 6 bases between. The V gene's germline CDR1 is SGHVS and CDR2 FNYEAQ. The CDR3 totals 14 residues. This CDR3 reads CASSLVSGTDTQYF. The CDR3, as DNA: TGTGCCAGCAGCTTAGTTAGCGGCACAGATACGCAGTATTTT.

The chain employs TRBV6-4 and TRBJ2-1; 8 bases agree with TRBD2. Germline V gene lookup returns CDR1 MRHNA and CDR2 SNTAGT. V shed 2 bases and J 0 bases; nucleotides not matched to a gene: 6. This CDR3 spans 17 amino acids. CDR3 DNA: TGTGCCAGCAGTGACAATTGGGCGGGAGGCTCCTACAATGAGCAGTTCTTC. Its translation: CASSDNWAGGSYNEQFF.

The chain links TRBV6-1 to TRBJ1-1; D is possibly TRBD1 (6 bases). CDR3 length: 13 residues. With 10 bases removed from V and 5 bases from J, the gap between germline ends came to 17 bases. CDR1 MNHNS and CDR2 SASEGT come from the germline V gene. The CDR3: CATRTEVSTEAFF. Written as DNA, the CDR3 is TGTGCCACCAGGACAGAAGTTTCGACTGAAGCTTTCTTT.

The rearrangement links TRBV6-5 to TRBJ2-1; 10 nucleotides match TRBD2. V gave up 6 bases and J gave up 7 bases; unmatched junction bases: 9. CDR3 length: 15 residues. From germline, CDR1 is MNHEY and CDR2 SVGAGI. CDR3 protein: CASRELAGAENEQFF. As DNA, the CDR3 is TGTGCCAGCAGGGAGCTAGCGGGAGCCGAAAATGAGCAGTTCTTC.

The gene calls are TRBV19 and TRBJ2-7; the match to TRBD1 covers 10 bases. Germline-derived CDR1 and CDR2 are LNHDA and SQIVND (reference sequence). This CDR3 is 14 amino acids long. V lost 8 bases and J lost 0; bases outside the gene matches: 4. DNA of the CDR3: TGTGCCAGTGGGGGGACAGGGGACTCCTACGAGCAGTACTTC. Its translation is CASGGTGDSYEQYF.

The chain carries TRBV5-4 and TRBJ1-2, with 8 bases fitting TRBD1. V lost 2 bases, J lost 0 bases, and 3 bases stayed unmatched. CDR1 and CDR2 from the germline V gene are SGHNT and YYREEE (reference sequence). The CDR3 is made up of 15 amino acids. CDR3 protein: CASSFPTGANYGYTF. CDR3 DNA: TGTGCCAGCAGCTTCCCGACAGGGGCTAACTATGGCTACACCTTC. The variable domain in full, completed from reference TRBV5-4 and TRBJ1-2, reads ETGVTQSPTHLIKTRGQQVTLRCSSQSGHNTVSWYQQALGQGPQFIFQYYREEENGRGNFPPRFSGLQFPNYSSELNVNALELDDSALYLCASSFPTGANYGYTFGSGTRLTVV.

The gene calls are TRBV30 and TRBJ2-1, with TRBD2 matching over 10 bases. From germline, CDR1 is GTSNPN and CDR2 SVGIG (reference sequence). Trimming took 8 bases from V and 8 from J; bases not matched to a gene: 9. CDR3 length equals 13 residues. This CDR3 reads CAGGLAGAHEQFF. The DNA of the CDR3 is TGTGCCGGCGGGCTAGCGGGAGCCCATGAGCAGTTCTTC.

The chain employs TRBV6-6 and TRBJ1-1, with a weak D call TRBD1 (5 bases). The germline V gene encodes CDR1 MNHNY and CDR2 SVGAGI (reference sequence). CDR3 size: 14 residues. Deletions cut 2 bases from V and 5 bases from J, with 12 bases between. DNA for the CDR3: TGTGCCAGCAGTTACGGTAGGGGAAGTACTGAAGCTTTCTTT. This codes for CASSYGRGSTEAFF.

The rearrangement links TRBV4-3 to TRBJ1-4, with D perhaps TRBD1 (6 bases). V was cut by 0 bases and J by 8 bases, with 13 bases left in between. This CDR3 region has 15 residues. Germline V gene data show CDR1 as LGHNA and CDR2 as YSLEER. The CDR3 loop reads CASSQDMGRGEKLFF. The CDR3 DNA reads as TGCGCCAGCAGCCAAGATATGGGCAGGGGCGAAAAACTGTTTTTT.

The rearrangement uses TRBV6-4 and TRBJ1-1, with D possibly TRBD1 on 5 matching bases. Germline CDR1 MRHNA, CDR2 SNTAGT. V gave up 4 bases and J gave up 3 bases, with 9 bases separating them. This CDR3 is built from 13 residues. CDR3 nucleotides: TGTGCCAGCAGTGCACAGGCCCACACTGAAGCTTTCTTT. This sequence encodes CASSAQAHTEAFF.

The J gene is TRBJ1-3, the V gene TRBV7-2, with D perhaps matching TRBD1 (6 bases). Germline lookup yields CDR1 SGHTA and CDR2 FQGNSA. This CDR3 contains 14 residues. The germline V and J ends were trimmed by 6 bases and 4 bases, with 13 bases remaining between them. Written as DNA, the CDR3 is TGTGCCAGCAGATCAGGGGCTGGAGGAAACACCATATATTTT. Its translation is CASRSGAGGNTIYF. The full variable domain, rest sourced from reference TRBV7-2 and TRBJ1-3, is GAGVSQSPSNKVTEKGKDVELRCDPISGHTALYWYRQSLGQGLEFLIYFQGNSAPDKSGLPSDRFSAERTGGSVSTLTIQRTQQEDSAVYLCASRSGAGGNTIYFGEGSWLTVV.

The chain carries TRBV6-8 and TRBJ2-1, with D hard to call. Trimming stripped 5 bases from V and 3 bases from J, with 8 bases between. The CDR3 sequence is 13 residues long. Germline-derived CDR1 and CDR2 are MNHGY and SAAAGT. CDR3 nucleotides: TGTGCCAGCAGTCCCAGACTCTACAATGAGCAGTTCTTC. Its protein is CASSPRLYNEQFF.

V gene TRBV27 combines with J gene TRBJ1-5; D gene unclear. The CDR3 has 13 residues. V was pared by 6 bases and J by 5 bases, with 11 bases between. CDR1 is MNHEY, CDR2 SMNVEV, per germline (reference sequence). DNA of the CDR3: TGTGCCAGCAGCGTCCATCAGGATCAGCCCCAGCATTTT. This sequence encodes CASSVHQDQPQHF.

The V gene is TRBV6-4, the J gene TRBJ1-2; D call uncertain. Germline V gives CDR1 MRHNA, CDR2 SNTAGT. CDR3 size: 13 residues. With 11 bases removed from V and 4 bases from J, the gap between germline ends came to 17 bases. The CDR3 protein is CADIKDPLYGYTF. DNA for the CDR3: TGTGCCGACATCAAGGATCCTCTCTATGGCTACACCTTC.

The V and J genes are TRBV7-9 and TRBJ2-1, with D perhaps TRBD2 (6 bases). Germline loops: CDR1 SEHNR, CDR2 FQNEAQ (reference sequence). Deletions cut 5 bases from V and 7 bases from J, with 21 bases between. The CDR3 has 16 amino acids. The CDR3 sequence: CASSHDSPVAANEQFF. The DNA for the CDR3 is TGTGCCAGCAGCCACGACTCCCCCGTAGCGGCAAATGAGCAGTTCTTC.

The chain carries TRBV25-1 and TRBJ2-1, with TRBD1 identical over 8 bases. Germline assignment: CDR1 MGHDK and CDR2 SYGVNS. The J segment lost 2 bases and the V segment lost 8 bases, leaving 8 bases of the junction unmatched. The CDR3 runs to 15 residues. CDR3 protein: CASGQGLYPYNEQFF. The CDR3, as DNA: TGTGCCAGCGGACAGGGATTGTATCCCTACAATGAGCAGTTCTTC. The variable domain in full, completed from reference TRBV25-1 and TRBJ2-1, reads EADIYQTPRYLVIGTGKKITLECSQTMGHDKMYWYQQDPGMELHLIHYSYGVNSTEKGDLSSESTVSRIRTEHFPLTLESARPSHTSQYLCASGQGLYPYNEQFFGPGTRLTVL.

This chain connects TRBV25-1 to TRBJ2-1; 10 bases are shared with TRBD2. The CDR3 is 15 amino acids. CDR1 MGHDK and CDR2 SYGVNS come from the germline V gene. J was trimmed by 0 bases and V by 7 bases; bases with no gene match: 3. The CDR3 region is CASTLAGSSYNEQFF. CDR3 bases: TGTGCCAGCACACTAGCGGGGAGCTCCTACAATGAGCAGTTCTTC.

The chain recombines TRBV19 with TRBJ2-7, with D possibly being TRBD2 (5 bases). Trimming left V 7 bases short and J 0 bases short, with 19 bases between. The CDR3 covers 16 residues. Per germline, CDR1 LNHDA and CDR2 SQIVND (reference sequence). CDR3 nucleotide sequence: TGTGCCAGTACTCCCCCTCGCGGTAGCGACTCCTACGAGCAGTACTTC. Translating it yields CASTPPRGSDSYEQYF.

The chain combines TRBV4-3 with TRBJ2-1, with 10 bases that match TRBD2. CDR3 size: 15 residues. The ends lost 3 bases at V and 8 bases at J; junction bases unmatched: 7. From germline, CDR1 is LGHNA and CDR2 YSLEER. The CDR3 is CASSQTLAGIDEQFF. The DNA for the CDR3 is TGCGCCAGCAGCCAGACACTAGCGGGAATCGATGAGCAGTTCTTC.

The rearrangement joins TRBV19 to TRBJ2-7; 9 bases agree with TRBD1. Trimming cost V 4 bases and J 4 bases; bases outside gene matches: 11. The germline V gene encodes CDR1 LNHDA and CDR2 SQIVND (reference sequence). The CDR3 totals 16 residues. CDR3 nucleotides: TGTGCCAGTAGTAGAACTTACGGGACAGGGTTGTACGAGCAGTACTTC. It yields the protein CASSRTYGTGLYEQYF.

The chain has TRBV19 and TRBJ2-3; the match to TRBD1 covers 7 bases. This CDR3 contains 15 residues. V gave up 4 bases and J gave up 0 bases; unmatched junction bases: 4. Germline V gene lookup returns CDR1 LNHDA and CDR2 SQIVND (reference sequence). CDR3 nucleotides: TGTGCCAGTAGTAAAGGGGGCTCTAGCACAGATACGCAGTATTTT. Protein sequence: CASSKGGSSTDTQYF.